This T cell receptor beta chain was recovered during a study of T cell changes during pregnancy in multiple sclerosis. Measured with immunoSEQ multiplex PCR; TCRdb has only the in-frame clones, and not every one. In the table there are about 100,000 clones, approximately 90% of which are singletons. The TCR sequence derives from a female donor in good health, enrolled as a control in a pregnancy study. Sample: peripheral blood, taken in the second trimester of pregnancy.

The CDR3 sequence is CASSLGSRFGNEQFF. The CDR3 nucleotides are TGTGCCAGCAGCTTAGGGTCGAGATTCGGCAATGAGCAGTTCTTC. The rearrangement links TRBV7-6 to TRBJ2-1; D unresolved. The CDR3 extends over 15 amino acids. V shed 1 base and J shed 6 bases, with 13 bases lying between them. In germline, CDR1 is SGHVS, CDR2 FNYEAQ.